Listed here are 7 T cell receptor beta chains from one sample, sequenced in a study of response to subunit inactivated influenza vaccine. One entry per CDR3 protein, called by TCRdb with MiXCR from the RT-PCR reads. The sample shows 650,000 to 800,000 distinct CDR3 sequences, 18% of them seen only once. Sequenced here: PBMCs from blood, sampled 4 to 6 days after vaccination. These receptors came from a man aged 45-65 years who received an inactivated influenza vaccine.

This clonotype was counted ten times or more. This chain joins TRBV4-3 and TRBJ2-7; D is undetermined. Germline CDR1 is LGHNA and CDR2 is YSLEER. The CDR3 length is 14 residues. Trimming pared 2 bases from V and 5 bases from J, leaving 13 bases between. CDR3 sequence reads: CASSQIGRAHEQYF. In DNA form, the CDR3 reads TGCGCCAGCAGCCAAATAGGTAGGGCCCACGAGCAGTACTTC.

The chain carries TRBV20-1 and TRBJ2-3; TRBD2 agrees at 7 bases. The germline gives CDR1 DFQATT, CDR2 SNEGSKA (reference sequence). V was clipped by 5 bases and J by 0 bases; unmatched bases: 8. This CDR3 is 15 amino acids long. The DNA for the CDR3 is TGCAGTGCTGGAGGTTCTAGCGGCAGCACAGATACGCAGTATTTT. This codes for CSAGGSSGSTDTQYF.

The rearrangement uses TRBV20-1 and TRBJ2-3; 11 nucleotides line up with TRBD2. After removal of 8 bases from V and 1 base from J, the junction contained 14 bases not matched to a gene. The CDR3 length is 17 residues. CDR1 is DFQATT and CDR2 is SNEGSKA in the germline V gene (reference sequence). CDR3 DNA: TGCAGTCCTCACCCCGCCCTGACTAGCGGGGGCACAGATACGCAGTATTTT. Translating gives CSPHPALTSGGTDTQYF.

V and J are TRBV24-1 and TRBJ2-2; D possibly corresponds to TRBD2 (5 bases). The germline gives CDR1 KGHDR, CDR2 SFDVKD. The CDR3 covers 17 residues. V lost 0 bases, J lost 0 bases, and 10 bases lay in between. In nucleotides, the CDR3 is TGTGCCACCAGTGATTTGGGTCGGGGAACGAACACCGGGGAGCTGTTTTTT. It yields the protein CATSDLGRGTNTGELFF.

V and J are TRBV7-8 and TRBJ2-1; D possibly corresponds to TRBD2 (5 bases). V shed 4 bases and J shed 7 bases, with 14 bases lying between them. This CDR3 region has 14 residues. Germline V CDR1 and CDR2: SGHVS, FQNEAQ. CDR3 nucleotide sequence: TGTGCCAGCAGCTCCTCGGTACCGGGGAATGAGCAGTTCTTC. Its translation is CASSSSVPGNEQFF.

This clonotype was seen a handful of times. The rearrangement uses TRBV6-2 or TRBV6-3 and TRBJ2-1, with a tentative D call TRBD2 (5 bases). V lost 0 bases to trimming and J lost 2 bases, with 20 bases between them. Germline values: CDR1 MNHEY, CDR2 SVGEGT. The CDR3 extends over 19 amino acids. The CDR3, as DNA: TGTGCCAGCAGTTACTCGAGTGGGGTAGCGATAAATCCCTACAATGAGCAGTTCTTC. Translated: CASSYSSGVAINPYNEQFF.

This chain links TRBV6-1 with TRBJ1-6; the D is unclear. Trimming removed 5 bases at V and 9 bases at J, with 11 bases between. Germline V gene sequence: CDR1 MNHNS, CDR2 SASEGT. The CDR3 sequence is 13 residues long. Here the CDR3 DNA reads TGTGCCAGCAGTCCCCGACCTGTTTCACCCCTCCACTTT. Residues: CASSPRPVSPLHF.